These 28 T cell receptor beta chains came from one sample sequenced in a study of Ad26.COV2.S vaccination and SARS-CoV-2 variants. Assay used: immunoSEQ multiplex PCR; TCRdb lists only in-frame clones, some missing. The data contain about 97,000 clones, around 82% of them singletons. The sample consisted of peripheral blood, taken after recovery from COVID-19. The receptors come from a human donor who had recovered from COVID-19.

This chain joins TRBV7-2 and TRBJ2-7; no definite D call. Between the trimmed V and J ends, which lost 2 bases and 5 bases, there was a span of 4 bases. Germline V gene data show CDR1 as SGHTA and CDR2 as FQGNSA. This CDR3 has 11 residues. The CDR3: CASSLWDEQYF. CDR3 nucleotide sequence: TGTGCCAGCAGCTTATGGGACGAGCAGTACTTC.

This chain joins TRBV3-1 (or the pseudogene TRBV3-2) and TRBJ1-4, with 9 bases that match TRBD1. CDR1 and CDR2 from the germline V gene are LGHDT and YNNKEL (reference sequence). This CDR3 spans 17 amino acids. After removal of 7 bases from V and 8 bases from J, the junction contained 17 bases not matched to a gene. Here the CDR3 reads CASKLEIWGQGREKLFF. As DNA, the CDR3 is TGTGCCAGCAAACTCGAAATTTGGGGACAGGGAAGAGAAAAACTGTTTTTT.

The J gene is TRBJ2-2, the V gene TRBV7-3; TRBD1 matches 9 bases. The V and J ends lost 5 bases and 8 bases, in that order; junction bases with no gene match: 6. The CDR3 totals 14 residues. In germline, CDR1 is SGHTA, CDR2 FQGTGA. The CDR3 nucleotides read TGTGCCAGCAGCGAACAGGGGGCGGGTGGGGAGCTGTTTTTT. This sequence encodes CASSEQGAGGELFF.

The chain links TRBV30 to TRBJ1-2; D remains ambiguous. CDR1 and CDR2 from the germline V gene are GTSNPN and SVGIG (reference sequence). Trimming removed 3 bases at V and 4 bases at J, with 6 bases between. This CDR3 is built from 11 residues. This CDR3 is CAWRGGYGYTF. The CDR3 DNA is TGTGCCTGGAGAGGAGGCTATGGCTACACCTTC.

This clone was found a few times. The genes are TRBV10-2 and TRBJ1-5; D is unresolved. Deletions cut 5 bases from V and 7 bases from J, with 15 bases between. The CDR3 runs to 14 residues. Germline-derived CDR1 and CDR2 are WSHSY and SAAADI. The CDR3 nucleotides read TGCGCCAGCAGTAACCACTGGGAGTCACAGCCCCAGCATTTT. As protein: CASSNHWESQPQHF.

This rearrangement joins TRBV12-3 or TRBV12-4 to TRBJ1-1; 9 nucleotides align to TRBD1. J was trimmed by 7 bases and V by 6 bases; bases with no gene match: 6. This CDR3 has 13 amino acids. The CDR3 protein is CASRPLGQGEAFF. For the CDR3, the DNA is TGTGCCAGCAGACCCCTGGGACAGGGTGAAGCTTTCTTT.

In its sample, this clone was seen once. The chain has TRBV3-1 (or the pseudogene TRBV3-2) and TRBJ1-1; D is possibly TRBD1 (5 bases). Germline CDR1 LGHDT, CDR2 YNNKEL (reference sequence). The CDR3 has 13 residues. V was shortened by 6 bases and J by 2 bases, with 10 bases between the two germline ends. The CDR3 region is CASRPQGNTEAFF. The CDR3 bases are TGTGCCAGCAGACCCCAGGGAAACACTGAAGCTTTCTTT.

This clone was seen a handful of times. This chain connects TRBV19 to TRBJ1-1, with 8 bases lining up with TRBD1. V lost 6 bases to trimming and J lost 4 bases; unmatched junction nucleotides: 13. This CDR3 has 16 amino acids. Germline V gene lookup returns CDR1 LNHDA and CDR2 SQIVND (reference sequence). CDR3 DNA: TGTGCCAGTAGCTCAATTGGGACAGGAGGGTTCACTGAAGCTTTCTTT. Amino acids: CASSSIGTGGFTEAFF.

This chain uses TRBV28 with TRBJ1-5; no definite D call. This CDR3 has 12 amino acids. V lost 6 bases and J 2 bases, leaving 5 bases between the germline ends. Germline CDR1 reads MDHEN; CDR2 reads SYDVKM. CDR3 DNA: TGTGCCAGCAGGGATGGCAATCAGCCCCAGCATTTT. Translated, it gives CASRDGNQPQHF. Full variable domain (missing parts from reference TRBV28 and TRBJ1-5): DVKVTQSSRYLVKRTGEKVFLECVQDMDHENMFWYRQDPGLGLRLIYFSYDVKMKEKGDIPEGYSVSREKKERFSLILESASTNQTSMYLCASRDGNQPQHFGDGTRLSIL.

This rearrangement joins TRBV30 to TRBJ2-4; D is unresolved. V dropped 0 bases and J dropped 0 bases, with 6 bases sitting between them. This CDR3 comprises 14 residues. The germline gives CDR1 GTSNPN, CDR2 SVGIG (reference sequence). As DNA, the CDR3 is TGTGCCTGGAGTGTGTCCGAAGCCAAAAACATTCAGTACTTC. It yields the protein CAWSVSEAKNIQYF.

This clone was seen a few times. This CDR3 reads CASSTGQGNTGELFF. CDR3 in DNA: TGTGCCAGCAGCACCGGGCAGGGGAACACCGGGGAGCTGTTTTTT. This chain uses TRBV7-3 with TRBJ2-2, with a possible D match to TRBD1 (5 bases). V lost 5 bases and J 1 base, leaving 11 bases between the germline ends. Germline V gene data show CDR1 as SGHTA and CDR2 as FQGTGA. The CDR3 is 15 amino acids.

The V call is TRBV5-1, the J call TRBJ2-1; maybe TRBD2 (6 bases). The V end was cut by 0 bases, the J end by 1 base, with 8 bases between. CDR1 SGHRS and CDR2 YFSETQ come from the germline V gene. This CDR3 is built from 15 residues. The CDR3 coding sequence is TGCGCCAGCAGCTTGGATGGGGGGTCCTACAATGAGCAGTTCTTC. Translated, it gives CASSLDGGSYNEQFF.

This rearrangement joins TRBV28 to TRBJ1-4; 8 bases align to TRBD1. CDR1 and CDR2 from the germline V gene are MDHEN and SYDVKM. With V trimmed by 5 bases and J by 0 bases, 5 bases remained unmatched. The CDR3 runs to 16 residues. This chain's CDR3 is CASSVQGAATNEKLFF. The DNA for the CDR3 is TGTGCCAGCAGTGTCCAGGGGGCCGCAACTAATGAAAAACTGTTTTTT.

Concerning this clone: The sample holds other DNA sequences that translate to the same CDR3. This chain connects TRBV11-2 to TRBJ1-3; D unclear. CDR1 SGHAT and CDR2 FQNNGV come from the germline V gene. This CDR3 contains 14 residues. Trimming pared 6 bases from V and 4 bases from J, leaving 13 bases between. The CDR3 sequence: CASSFSTDGNTIYF. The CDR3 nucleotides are TGTGCCAGCAGTTTTTCCACAGACGGAAACACCATATATTTT.

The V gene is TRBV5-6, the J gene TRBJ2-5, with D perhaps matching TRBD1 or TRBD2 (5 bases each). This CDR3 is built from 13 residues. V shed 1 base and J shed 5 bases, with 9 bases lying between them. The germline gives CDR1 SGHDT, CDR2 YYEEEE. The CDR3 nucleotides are TGTGCCAGCAGCTTGCCGGGGACGGAGACCCAGTACTTC. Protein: CASSLPGTETQYF.

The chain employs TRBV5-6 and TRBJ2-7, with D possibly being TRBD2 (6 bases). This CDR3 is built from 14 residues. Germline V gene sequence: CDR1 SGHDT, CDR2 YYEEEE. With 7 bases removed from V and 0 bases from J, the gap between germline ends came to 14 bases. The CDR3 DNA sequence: TGTGCCAGCTCCAGGGAGGCCAGCTCCTACGAGCAGTACTTC. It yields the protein CASSREASSYEQYF.

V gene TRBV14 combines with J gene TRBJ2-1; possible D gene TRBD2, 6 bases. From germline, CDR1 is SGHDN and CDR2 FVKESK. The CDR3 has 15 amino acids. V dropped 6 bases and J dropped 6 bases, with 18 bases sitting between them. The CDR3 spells CASSAGFTNANEQFF. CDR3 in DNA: TGTGCCAGCAGTGCGGGATTTACAAATGCCAATGAGCAGTTCTTC.

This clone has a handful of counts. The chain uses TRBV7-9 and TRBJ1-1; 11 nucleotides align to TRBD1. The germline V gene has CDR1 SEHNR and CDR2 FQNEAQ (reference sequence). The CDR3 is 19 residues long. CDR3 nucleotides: TGTGCTAGCCACAAGTCCGGGACCGCGACATTGTGGGGACAGGGGGGAGCTTTCTTT. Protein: CASHKSGTATLWGQGGAFF. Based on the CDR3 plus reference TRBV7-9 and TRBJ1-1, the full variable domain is DTGVSQNPRHKITKRGQNVTFRCDPISEHNRLYWYRQTLGQGPEFLTYFQNEAQLEKSRLLSDRFSAERPKGSFSTLEIQRTEQGDSAMYLCASHKSGTATLWGQGGAFFGQGTRLTVV.

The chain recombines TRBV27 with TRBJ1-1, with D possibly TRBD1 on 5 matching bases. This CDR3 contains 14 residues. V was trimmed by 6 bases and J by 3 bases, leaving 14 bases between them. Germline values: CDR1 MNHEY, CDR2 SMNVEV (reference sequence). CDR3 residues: CASSHLGGDTEAFF. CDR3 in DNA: TGTGCCAGCAGCCATCTTGGGGGAGACACTGAAGCTTTCTTT.

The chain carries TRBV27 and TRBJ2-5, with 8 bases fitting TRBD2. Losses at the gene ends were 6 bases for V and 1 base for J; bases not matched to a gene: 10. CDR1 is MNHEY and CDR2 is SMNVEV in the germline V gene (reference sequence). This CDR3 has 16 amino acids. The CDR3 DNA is TGTGCCAGCAGGGGGAGCCTAGCGGGCCTCCAAGAGACCCAGTACTTC. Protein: CASRGSLAGLQETQYF.

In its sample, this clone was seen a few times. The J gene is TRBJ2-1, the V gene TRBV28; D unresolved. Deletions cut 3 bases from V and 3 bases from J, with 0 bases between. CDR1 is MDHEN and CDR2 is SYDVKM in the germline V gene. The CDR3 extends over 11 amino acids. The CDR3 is CASSFYNEQFF. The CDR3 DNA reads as TGTGCCAGCAGTTTCTACAATGAGCAGTTCTTC.

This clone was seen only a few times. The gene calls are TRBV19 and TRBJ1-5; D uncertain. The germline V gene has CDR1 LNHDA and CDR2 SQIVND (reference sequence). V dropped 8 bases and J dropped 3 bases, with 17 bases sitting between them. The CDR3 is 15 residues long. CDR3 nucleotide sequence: TGTGCCAGTTCGTCAATTTCCACCTTCAATCAGCCCCAGCATTTT. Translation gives CASSSISTFNQPQHF. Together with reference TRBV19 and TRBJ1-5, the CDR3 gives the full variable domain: DGGITQSPKYLFRKEGQNVTLSCEQNLNHDAMYWYRQDPGQGLRLIYYSQIVNDFQKGDIAEGYSVSREKKESFPLTVTSAQKNPTAFYLCASSSISTFNQPQHFGDGTRLSIL.

For the CDR3, the DNA is TGTGCCAGCAGCCAAAAAGCCGGGCCAAAGGGTGAAAAACTGTTTTTT. Translated: CASSQKAGPKGEKLFF. The rearrangement links TRBV16 to TRBJ1-4; D gene ambiguous. The CDR3 spans 16 residues. Germline V gives CDR1 KGHSY, CDR2 FQNENV. V lost 2 bases and J lost 7, with 17 bases in between.

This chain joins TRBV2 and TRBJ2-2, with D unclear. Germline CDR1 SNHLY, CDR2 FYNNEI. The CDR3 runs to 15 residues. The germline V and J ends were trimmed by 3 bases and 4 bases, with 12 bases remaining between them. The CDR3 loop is CASSDLGLATGELFF. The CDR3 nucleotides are TGTGCCAGCAGTGATCTGGGGTTAGCCACCGGGGAGCTGTTTTTT.

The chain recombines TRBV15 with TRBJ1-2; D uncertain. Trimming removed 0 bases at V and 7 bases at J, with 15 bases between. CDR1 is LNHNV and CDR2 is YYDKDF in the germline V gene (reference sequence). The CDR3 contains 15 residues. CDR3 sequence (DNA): TGTGCCACCAGCAGAGATACGACAAGTTTACGTGGCTACACCTTC. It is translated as CATSRDTTSLRGYTF.

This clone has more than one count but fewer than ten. CDR3 region: CASSLGGDFYEQYF. CDR3 in DNA: TGTGCCAGCAGCTTGGGAGGGGACTTTTACGAGCAGTACTTC. The V gene is TRBV5-6, the J gene TRBJ2-7; the D gene is possibly TRBD2 (6 bases). Germline V gives CDR1 SGHDT, CDR2 YYEEEE. The length of the CDR3 is 14 residues. V lost 0 bases, J lost 4 bases, and 11 bases lay in between. Combining the CDR3 with reference TRBV5-6 and TRBJ2-7 gives the whole variable domain DAGVTQSPTHLIKTRGQQVTLRCSPKSGHDTVSWYQQALGQGPQFIFQYYEEEERQRGNFPDRFSGHQFPNYSSELNVNALLLGDSALYLCASSLGGDFYEQYFGPGTRLTVT.

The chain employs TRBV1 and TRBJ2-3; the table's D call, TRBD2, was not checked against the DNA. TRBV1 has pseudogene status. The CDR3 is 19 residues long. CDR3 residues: CTSSPNHGLAGALTDTQYF. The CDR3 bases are TGCACCAGCAGCCCTAACCATGGACTAGCGGGGGCCCTCACAGATACGCAGTATTTT.

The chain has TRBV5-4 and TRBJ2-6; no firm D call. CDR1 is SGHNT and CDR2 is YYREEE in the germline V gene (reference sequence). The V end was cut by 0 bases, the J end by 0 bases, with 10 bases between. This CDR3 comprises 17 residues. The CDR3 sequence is CASSLEVLSSGANVLTF. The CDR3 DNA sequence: TGTGCCAGCAGCTTGGAGGTACTTAGCTCTGGGGCCAACGTCCTGACTTTC.